Below, 26 T cell receptor beta chains from the same sample are listed, as sequenced in a study of blood T cell repertoires in COVID-19 (dated by TCRdb to the early 2020s). Library preparation employed the immunoSEQ multiplex PCR assay. The table comes from immuneACCESS by way of TCRdb, which keeps in-frame sequences with V and J called. Part of the clones is missing from these tables; in studies checked, under half for an unresolved V gene and the rest for unknown reasons. This sample comprises hundreds of thousands of clones, about 81% of them detected only once. The top ten clones comprise around an eighth of the sample. Sequenced material: peripheral blood. Receptors were obtained from a woman aged 55-69 years with active or convalescent COVID-19.

The chain has TRBV18 and TRBJ1-4; D unclear. Germline V gene data show CDR1 as KGHSH and CDR2 as LQKENI. The CDR3 has 15 residues. V lost 6 bases to trimming and J lost 5 bases, with 16 bases between them. The CDR3 region has the DNA TGTGCCAGCTCTCCCAAAATCGCGGAAAATGAAAAACTGTTTTTT. Amino acids: CASSPKIAENEKLFF. Filled out from reference TRBV18 and TRBJ1-4, the complete variable domain reads NAGVMQNPRHLVRRRGQEARLRCSPMKGHSHVYWYRQLPEEGLKFMVYLQKENIIDESGMPKERFSAEFPKEGPSILRIQQVVRGDSAAYFCASSPKIAENEKLFFGSGTQLSVL.

CDR3 sequence: CASSPLWGGGGGYTF. The CDR3 nucleotides are TGTGCCAGCAGCCCCCTTTGGGGAGGGGGAGGAGGCTACACCTTC. The chain has TRBV11-2 and TRBJ1-2, with D possibly TRBD1 on 6 matching bases. The V gene lost 5 bases and the J gene lost 8 bases, with 21 bases spanning the gap. This CDR3 contains 15 residues. Germline lookup yields CDR1 SGHAT and CDR2 FQNNGV. Drawing the rest from reference TRBV11-2 and TRBJ1-2, the complete variable domain is EAGVAQSPRYKIIEKRQSVAFWCNPISGHATLYWYQQILGQGPKLLIQFQNNGVVDDSQLPKDRFSAERLKGVDSTLKIQPAKLEDSAVYLCASSPLWGGGGGYTFGSGTRLTVV.

Only one count was recorded for this clone. This chain uses TRBV9 with TRBJ2-7; D is uncertain. Germline assignment: CDR1 SGDLS and CDR2 YYNGEE. The CDR3 has 16 amino acids. V lost 3 bases, J lost 3 bases, and 19 bases lay in between. As DNA, the CDR3 is TGTGCCAGCAGCGCCATGGGCTTCTCGTCTCTCTACGAGCAGTACTTC. Amino acids: CASSAMGFSSLYEQYF.

V is TRBV5-4 and J is TRBJ1-5, with TRBD1 matching over 11 bases. There are 16 residues in the CDR3. Germline V gene sequence: CDR1 SGHNT, CDR2 YYREEE (reference sequence). Trimming cost V 1 base and J 6 bases; bases outside gene matches: 6. CDR3 sequence (DNA): TGTGCCAGCAGCTTGTGGGGACAGGGGGTGGGTCAGCCCCAGCATTTT. Its protein is CASSLWGQGVGQPQHF.

A few counts support this clone. The rearrangement uses TRBV7-9 and TRBJ2-3; D perhaps matches TRBD2 (5 bases). The CDR3 sequence is 16 residues long. V was trimmed by 5 bases and J by 1 base, leaving 16 bases between them. Germline V gene lookup returns CDR1 SEHNR and CDR2 FQNEAQ (reference sequence). In DNA, the CDR3 is TGTGCCAGCAGCCCCGGATCCGATAGCGGCACAGATACGCAGTATTTT. Protein sequence: CASSPGSDSGTDTQYF.

The V call is TRBV19, the J call TRBJ1-1; D remains ambiguous. This CDR3 contains 17 residues. CDR1 is LNHDA, CDR2 SQIVND, per germline (reference sequence). The V gene lost 2 bases and the J gene lost 4 bases, with 20 bases spanning the gap. This CDR3 reads CASSISYGSGSSTEAFF. The CDR3 nucleotides read TGTGCCAGTAGTATATCTTATGGGAGCGGGTCCAGCACTGAAGCTTTCTTT.

This clone was detected a few times. The J gene is TRBJ2-7, the V gene TRBV7-6, with TRBD1 matching over 9 bases. CDR1 and CDR2 (germline): SGHVS, FNYEAQ. The trim removed 0 bases at V and 1 base at J, leaving 7 bases unmatched. The CDR3 has 17 amino acids. CDR3 protein: CASSLAAGQGDSYEQYF. The CDR3 nucleotides are TGTGCCAGCAGCTTAGCGGCGGGACAGGGAGATTCCTACGAGCAGTACTTC. Together with reference TRBV7-6 and TRBJ2-7, the CDR3 gives the full variable domain: GAGVSQSPRYKVTKRGQDVALRCDPISGHVSLYWYRQALGQGPEFLTYFNYEAQQDKSGLPNDRFSAERPEGSISTLTIQRTEQRDSAMYRCASSLAAGQGDSYEQYFGPGTRLTVT.

The chain links TRBV28 to TRBJ1-3, with TRBD1 identical over 7 bases. V lost 7 bases and J lost 4; bases outside the gene matches: 10. In germline, CDR1 is MDHEN, CDR2 SYDVKM. The CDR3 is made up of 15 amino acids. CDR3 bases: TGTGCCAGCACCGACCCCAGGGGGAAAGGAAACACCATATATTTT. It translates to CASTDPRGKGNTIYF.

V and J are TRBV14 and TRBJ2-3, with D hard to call. V was cut by 1 base and J by 1 base, with 12 bases left in between. Germline V lookup: CDR1 SGHDN, CDR2 FVKESK. This CDR3 spans 16 amino acids. CDR3 in amino acids: CASSQGPGPRTDTQYF. DNA of the CDR3: TGTGCCAGCAGCCAAGGGCCAGGCCCCCGCACAGATACGCAGTATTTT.

The chain combines TRBV19 with TRBJ1-2; 8 nucleotides agree with TRBD1. J was trimmed by 7 bases and V by 5 bases; bases with no gene match: 6. The germline CDR1 and CDR2 sequences are LNHDA and SQIVND (reference sequence). The CDR3 is 13 residues long. CDR3 coding DNA: TGTGCCAGTAGTTATCAGGGGGCCGGTGGCTACACCTTC. Its translation is CASSYQGAGGYTF.

The V and J genes are TRBV12-5 and TRBJ2-4; perhaps TRBD2 as D (5 bases). The ends were cut back, 0 bases at V and 4 bases at J, with 13 bases in the middle. Germline V gene data show CDR1 as LGHNT and CDR2 as FRNRAP. The CDR3 length is 16 residues. CDR3 nucleotides: TGTGCTAGTGGTTTGGTACTGGGAAGCGGAAAAAACATTCAGTACTTC. Translating it yields CASGLVLGSGKNIQYF.

V gene TRBV19 combines with J gene TRBJ1-4; TRBD1 matches at 9 bases. V lost 8 bases to trimming and J lost 8 bases; unmatched junction nucleotides: 6. The germline V gene has CDR1 LNHDA and CDR2 SQIVND (reference sequence). The CDR3 is made up of 13 amino acids. Here the CDR3 reads CASGGQGLEKLFF. As DNA, the CDR3 is TGTGCCAGTGGGGGACAGGGTTTAGAAAAACTGTTTTTT.

This chain joins TRBV27 and TRBJ2-1; 8 positions agree with TRBD1. CDR3 length: 18 amino acids. The junction had 11 bases not matched to a gene; V was cut back by 4 bases and J by 0 bases. Germline V gives CDR1 MNHEY, CDR2 SMNVEV (reference sequence). The CDR3 bases are TGTGCCAGCAGTTCGCAGGGACAGGTAACCTCCTCCTACAATGAGCAGTTCTTC. It specifies CASSSQGQVTSSYNEQFF.

V is TRBV27 and J is TRBJ1-5, with D perhaps matching TRBD1 (5 bases). CDR1 and CDR2 from the germline V gene are MNHEY and SMNVEV (reference sequence). With 8 bases removed from V and 2 bases from J, the gap between germline ends came to 10 bases. The CDR3 length is 13 residues. The CDR3 sequence: CASRLRGNQPQHF. Written as DNA, the CDR3 is TGTGCCAGCCGTCTCAGGGGCAATCAGCCCCAGCATTTT.

The chain links TRBV6-5 to TRBJ1-6, with D hard to call. The CDR3 sequence is 14 residues long. V was cut by 5 bases and J by 3 bases, with 8 bases left in between. Looked up from germline, CDR1 is MNHEY and CDR2 is SVGAGI. Here the CDR3 DNA reads TGTGCCAGCAGTACAGTTCTCTATAATTCACCCCTCCACTTT. It yields the protein CASSTVLYNSPLHF.

J is TRBJ1-4 and V is TRBV18, with D perhaps matching TRBD1 (5 bases). CDR3 length: 13 residues. Trimming cost V 4 bases and J 4 bases, with 7 bases left between them. Germline V lookup: CDR1 KGHSH, CDR2 LQKENI. CDR3: CASSLDSNEKLFF. The DNA of the CDR3 is TGTGCCAGCTCACTAGACAGTAATGAAAAACTGTTTTTT.

The chain's CDR3 is CASSLAGTGKADTQYF. DNA for the CDR3: TGTGCCAGCAGCTTAGCAGGGACAGGGAAGGCAGATACGCAGTATTTT. The chain recombines TRBV7-9 with TRBJ2-3; 9 nucleotides line up with TRBD1. V lost 0 bases and J lost 4; bases outside the gene matches: 5. CDR3 length: 16 residues. Germline V gene lookup returns CDR1 SEHNR and CDR2 FQNEAQ (reference sequence). The variable domain in full, completed from reference TRBV7-9 and TRBJ2-3, reads DTGVSQNPRHKITKRGQNVTFRCDPISEHNRLYWYRQTLGQGPEFLTYFQNEAQLEKSRLLSDRFSAERPKGSFSTLEIQRTEQGDSAMYLCASSLAGTGKADTQYFGPGTRLTVL.

The sample holds one count of this clone. J is TRBJ2-3 and V is TRBV2; 8 nucleotides agree with TRBD1. Germline V gene sequence: CDR1 SNHLY, CDR2 FYNNEI. The CDR3 covers 15 residues. The V segment lost 7 bases and the J segment 4 bases; nucleotides outside the gene matches: 10. In DNA form, the CDR3 reads TGTGCCAGCACCTTTGGCAGGGGGCGGTCAGATACGCAGTATTTT. This translates into CASTFGRGRSDTQYF.

The V gene is TRBV7-2, the J gene TRBJ1-4, with 9 bases that match TRBD1. The junction had 8 bases not matched to a gene; V was cut back by 4 bases and J by 8 bases. The CDR3 is made up of 15 amino acids. Per germline, CDR1 SGHTA and CDR2 FQGNSA. The CDR3 bases are TGTGCCAGCAGCTCCAACAGGGGGCGCGGGGAAAAACTGTTTTTT. Translated, it gives CASSSNRGRGEKLFF. Drawing the rest from reference TRBV7-2 and TRBJ1-4, the complete variable domain is GAGVSQSPSNKVTEKGKDVELRCDPISGHTALYWYRQSLGQGLEFLIYFQGNSAPDKSGLPSDRFSAERTGGSVSTLTIQRTQQEDSAVYLCASSSNRGRGEKLFFGSGTQLSVL.

This chain uses TRBV2 with TRBJ2-3; tentatively, D is TRBD1 (5 bases). The CDR3 is 14 amino acids. In germline, CDR1 is SNHLY, CDR2 FYNNEI. The V end lost 6 bases, the J end lost 1 base, and 11 bases lay between the germline ends. Here the CDR3 DNA reads TGTGCCAGCAGGTATTTGGGGCGCACAGATACGCAGTATTTT. Its translation is CASRYLGRTDTQYF.

The rearrangement links TRBV5-1 to TRBJ1-3; weak D call: TRBD1 (5 bases). With 7 bases removed from V and 3 bases from J, the gap between germline ends came to 11 bases. The CDR3 covers 13 residues. Germline V lookup: CDR1 SGHRS, CDR2 YFSETQ. CDR3 bases: TGCGCCAGCTCGTGGGGGGATGGAAACACCATATATTTT. Translating it yields CASSWGDGNTIYF.

The chain recombines TRBV2 with TRBJ1-6, with 7 bases lining up with TRBD1. CDR1 is SNHLY, CDR2 FYNNEI, per germline. This CDR3 comprises 16 residues. The V gene end was trimmed by 6 bases and the J gene end by 9 bases; junction bases not matched to a gene: 14. The CDR3 sequence is CASRVMQGVLSSPLHF. The CDR3 region has the DNA TGTGCCAGCAGAGTAATGCAGGGGGTATTGAGTTCACCCCTCCACTTT. The full variable domain, completed using reference TRBV2 and TRBJ1-6, is EPEVTQTPSHQVTQMGQEVILRCVPISNHLYFYWYRQILGQKVEFLVSFYNNEISEKSEIFDDQFSVERPDGSNFTLKIRSTKLEDSAMYFCASRVMQGVLSSPLHFGNGTRLTVT.

The rearrangement links TRBV12-3 or TRBV12-4 to TRBJ1-5, with D uncertain. This CDR3 region has 12 residues. Trimming removed 0 bases at V and 9 bases at J, with 6 bases between. CDR3: CASSLARGPQHF. The CDR3 region has the DNA TGTGCCAGCAGTTTAGCGAGAGGGCCCCAGCATTTT.

The genes are TRBV4-1 and TRBJ2-7; 10 bases are a match to TRBD2. This CDR3 is 16 amino acids long. V lost 2 bases and J lost 2; bases outside the gene matches: 6. Germline CDR1 and CDR2: MGHRA and YSYEKL. CDR3 residues: CASSQTLAGAPYEQYF. Written as DNA, the CDR3 is TGCGCCAGCAGCCAAACGCTAGCGGGGGCTCCCTACGAGCAGTACTTC.

CDR3 residues: CASSLSGQGLANEKLFF. Written as DNA, the CDR3 is TGTGCCAGCAGCTTGTCGGGACAGGGGTTAGCTAATGAAAAACTGTTTTTT. The chain has TRBV5-4 and TRBJ1-4, with 10 bases identical to TRBD1. Germline V gene data show CDR1 as SGHNT and CDR2 as YYREEE (reference sequence). There are 17 residues in the CDR3. Trimming cost V 1 base and J 3 bases; bases outside gene matches: 6.

This clone was seen only once. The chain links TRBV2 to TRBJ2-7, with D possibly TRBD2 on 5 matching bases. The V gene's germline CDR1 is SNHLY and CDR2 FYNNEI. CDR3 length equals 18 residues. V was cut by 4 bases and J by 3 bases, with 25 bases left in between. CDR3 region: CASSGPRGSRPGDYEQYF. CDR3 in DNA: TGTGCCAGCAGTGGGCCCCGGGGAAGCCGCCCAGGAGACTACGAGCAGTACTTC.